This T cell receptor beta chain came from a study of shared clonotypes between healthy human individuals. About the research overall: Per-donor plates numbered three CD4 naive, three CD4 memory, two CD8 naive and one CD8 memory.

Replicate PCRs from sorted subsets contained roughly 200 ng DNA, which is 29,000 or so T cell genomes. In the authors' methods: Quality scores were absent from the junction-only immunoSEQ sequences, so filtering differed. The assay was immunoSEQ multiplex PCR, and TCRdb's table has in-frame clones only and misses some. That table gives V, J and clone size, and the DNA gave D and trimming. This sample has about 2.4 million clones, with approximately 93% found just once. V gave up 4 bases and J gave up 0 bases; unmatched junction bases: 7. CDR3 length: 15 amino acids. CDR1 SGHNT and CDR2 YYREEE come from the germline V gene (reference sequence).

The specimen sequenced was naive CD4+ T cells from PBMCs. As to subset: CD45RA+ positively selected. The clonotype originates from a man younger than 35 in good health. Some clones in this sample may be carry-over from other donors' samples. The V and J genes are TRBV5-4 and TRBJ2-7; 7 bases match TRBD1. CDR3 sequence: CASSKKTGDSYEQYF. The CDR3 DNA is TGTGCCAGCAGCAAGAAAACAGGGGACTCCTACGAGCAGTACTTC. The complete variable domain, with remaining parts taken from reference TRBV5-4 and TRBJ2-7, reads ETGVTQSPTHLIKTRGQQVTLRCSSQSGHNTVSWYQQALGQGPQFIFQYYREEENGRGNFPPRFSGLQFPNYSSELNVNALELDDSALYLCASSKKTGDSYEQYFGPGTRLTVT.